A selection of T cell receptor beta chains follows, all from one sample in a study of T cells in Graves' hyperthyroidism and ophthalmopathy. TCRdb recomputed calls from the multiplex PCR reads with MiXCR, one row per CDR3 protein. The sample lists about 560,000 distinct CDR3 sequences; just over 45% were seen once. Input material: peripheral blood or thyroid tissue (not recorded which). The source of these receptors is a woman aged 18 to 35 with Graves' hyperthyroidism. CDR3s include the opening cysteine and the closing phenylalanine or tryptophan. A D gene is named only where the DNA matches it firmly. Expanded clones get a size class; other rows say once, few or many, or leave the size out.

>TRBJ1-1|TRBV9|.|.
CASGNGPEAFF
TGTGCCAGCGGGAACGGACCTGAAGCTTTCTTT
>TRBJ2-5|TRBV20-1|.|.
CSARGDVRTVQETQYF
TGCAGTGCTAGGGGGGACGTTCGGACAGTCCAAGAGACCCAGTACTTC
>TRBJ2-1|TRBV7-9|.|once
CASSSSYRQDNEQFF
TGTGCCAGCAGCTCCTCCTACCGACAGGACAATGAGCAGTTCTTC
>TRBJ1-1|TRBV25-1|.|many
CASSPTANTEAFF
TGTGCCAGCAGTCCGACAGCGAACACTGAAGCTTTCTTT
>TRBJ1-2|TRBV7-9|.|many
CASSLARDHGYTF
TGTGCCAGCAGCTTAGCTAGGGATCACGGCTACACCTTC
>TRBJ1-2|TRBV2|TRBD1|.
CASSSQGDIYGYTF
TGTGCCAGCAGTAGCCAGGGGGATATCTATGGCTACACCTTC
>TRBJ2-7|TRBV7-8|.|.
CASSQELDTGYEQYF
TGTGCCAGCAGCCAAGAACTGGACACCGGCTACGAGCAGTACTTC
>TRBJ1-2|TRBV29-1|.|.
CSVSTEPVTHGYTF
TGCAGCGTCTCGACAGAGCCCGTCACGCATGGCTACACCTTC
>TRBJ1-2|TRBV7-3|TRBD1|.
CASAGTGGLDGYTF
TGTGCCAGCGCCGGGACAGGGGGCTTGGATGGCTACACCTTC
>TRBJ1-2|TRBV24-1|TRBD1|.
CATRETGVGGYTF
TGTGCCACCAGAGAGACAGGGGTGGGAGGCTACACCTTC
>TRBJ2-2|TRBV6-2/TRBV6-3|TRBD1|.
CASRQGAAGELFF
TGTGCCAGCAGACAGGGGGCCGCCGGGGAGCTGTTTTTT